Listed here are 12 T cell receptor beta chains from one sample, sequenced in a study of blood T cell repertoires in COVID-19. The repertoire was sequenced with immunoSEQ multiplex PCR; TCRdb's copy has only in-frame clones and lacks some. The sample carries 120,000 or so clones, 88% recorded once. Material: peripheral blood. Every receptor here comes from a human donor in a cohort sampled during active COVID-19.

This chain connects TRBV19 to TRBJ2-1, with a possible D match to TRBD2 (5 bases). Germline V gene sequence: CDR1 LNHDA, CDR2 SQIVND (reference sequence). The CDR3 extends over 12 amino acids. V lost 5 bases to trimming and J lost 12 bases, with 14 bases between them. Here the CDR3 DNA reads TGTGCCAGTAGTCTCGAGGGAGCGAGGCAGTTCTTC. Its translation: CASSLEGARQFF.

Points on this clone: This may arise from a read error, as a much more abundant clone is one base away. Additional DNA sequences in this sample encode the identical CDR3. CDR3 in DNA: TGTGCCAGCAGCCACCGGGACAGGGTCTACGAGCAGTACTTC. This sequence encodes CASSHRDRVYEQYF. This chain links TRBV7-8 with TRBJ2-7; 9 positions match TRBD1. The J segment lost 3 bases and the V segment lost 5 bases, leaving 5 bases of the junction unmatched. This CDR3 has 14 residues. Germline V gene sequence: CDR1 SGHVS, CDR2 FQNEAQ.

This chain links TRBV5-6 with TRBJ1-1; 8 bases agree with TRBD1. In germline, CDR1 is SGHDT, CDR2 YYEEEE. The CDR3 sequence is 13 residues long. The trim removed 3 bases at V and 11 bases at J, leaving 9 bases unmatched. The CDR3 loop reads CASSSINRGVAFF. CDR3 coding DNA: TGTGCCAGCAGCTCCATCAACAGGGGGGTGGCTTTCTTT.

The rearrangement links TRBV25-1 to TRBJ2-3, with no clear D. CDR3 length equals 16 residues. With 3 bases removed from V and 2 bases from J, the gap between germline ends came to 15 bases. Germline CDR1 is MGHDK and CDR2 is SYGVNS. CDR3 nucleotide sequence: TGTGCCAGCAGTGATGGGCTCTCAGGTCACACAGATACGCAGTATTTT. This sequence encodes CASSDGLSGHTDTQYF.

The chain recombines TRBV18 with TRBJ2-7; D gene unclear. V was clipped by 2 bases and J by 5 bases, with 7 bases between them. CDR1 KGHSH and CDR2 LQKENI come from the germline V gene. The CDR3 runs to 12 residues. CDR3 region: CASSPVLHEQYF. CDR3 in DNA: TGTGCCAGCTCACCAGTCCTCCACGAGCAGTACTTC.

The chain employs TRBV7-9 and TRBJ2-1, with a possible D match to TRBD1 (5 bases). V was cut by 3 bases and J by 5 bases, with 11 bases left in between. This CDR3 region has 14 residues. Germline CDR1 is SEHNR and CDR2 is FQNEAQ (reference sequence). CDR3 region: CASSFWGYDNEQFF. CDR3 sequence (DNA): TGTGCCAGCAGCTTTTGGGGCTACGACAATGAGCAGTTCTTC.

This chain joins TRBV7-9 and TRBJ1-2; a weak D match, TRBD1 (6 bases). V was clipped by 5 bases and J by 2 bases, with 24 bases between them. Per the germline V gene, CDR1 is SEHNR and CDR2 is FQNEAQ (reference sequence). The CDR3 sequence is 18 residues long. CDR3 loop: CASSEGQPALVINYGYTF. The CDR3 coding sequence is TGTGCCAGCAGCGAAGGACAGCCAGCTTTGGTCATAAACTATGGCTACACCTTC.

This clone was seen once. The chain employs TRBV5-1 and TRBJ1-4, with 8 bases lining up with TRBD1. CDR3 length equals 14 residues. CDR1 is SGHRS and CDR2 is YFSETQ in the germline V gene. The ends lost 0 bases at V and 7 bases at J; junction bases unmatched: 2. The CDR3 nucleotides are TGCGCCAGCAGCTTGGGACAGGGGAGTGAAAAACTGTTTTTT. This translates into CASSLGQGSEKLFF.

The V gene is TRBV5-1, the J gene TRBJ2-7; D may be TRBD1 (5 bases). The CDR3 runs to 13 residues. CDR1 is SGHRS, CDR2 YFSETQ, per germline. V lost 4 bases, J lost 6 bases, and 14 bases lay in between. Here the CDR3 DNA reads TGCGCCAGCAGCATTGACAGCCTGGGCGAGCAGTACTTC. Translated: CASSIDSLGEQYF.

The V call is TRBV5-1, the J call TRBJ2-7; TRBD1 aligns across 9 bases. This CDR3 region has 14 residues. With 3 bases clipped from V and 10 bases from J, the junction kept 11 bases outside the gene matches. The V gene's germline CDR1 is SGHRS and CDR2 YFSETQ. In DNA, the CDR3 is TGCGCCAGCAGCTCGCCGGGACAGGGTGTCCATCAGTACTTC. Its protein product is CASSSPGQGVHQYF.

V is TRBV3-1 (or the pseudogene TRBV3-2) and J is TRBJ2-3, with 10 bases fitting TRBD2. V was pared by 7 bases and J by 2 bases, with 12 bases of the junction left unmatched. CDR3 length: 17 residues. Germline-derived CDR1 and CDR2 are LGHDT and YNNKEL (reference sequence). This chain's CDR3 is CASNNIAGGRITDTQYF. DNA for the CDR3: TGTGCCAGCAACAATATAGCGGGAGGCCGGATCACAGATACGCAGTATTTT.

This chain connects TRBV27 to TRBJ1-1, with TRBD1 matching 7 bases. The germline gives CDR1 MNHEY, CDR2 SMNVEV (reference sequence). The CDR3 has 14 amino acids. Unmatched junction bases numbered 8, after V lost 6 bases and J lost 4 bases. Here the CDR3 reads CASSLRGETTEAFF. In DNA form, the CDR3 reads TGTGCCAGCAGCCTCAGGGGGGAGACCACTGAAGCTTTCTTT.